The TCR beta chain under discussion was sequenced for a study of T cell repertoires in cytomegalovirus infection. The overall study: CMV epitopes, recently identified HLA-C-restricted and well-studied HLA-B-restricted, were used. Carrying CMV and the relevant HLA type showed in public TCR beta signatures.

The CDR3 has 13 amino acids. V gave up 1 base and J gave up 6 bases, with 9 bases separating them. This clonotype was found a few times. No antigen is known for it. Regarding the study as a whole: CMV-specific HLA-C-restricted TCR beta clonotypes dominated the ex vivo response. Cumulative public TCR beta family frequency identified carriers of CMV plus the relevant HLA.

In TCRdb, the reads were re-called with MiXCR into one record per CDR3 protein. The sample shows tens of thousands of distinct CDR3 sequences, more than 20% of them seen only once. The chain is built from TRBV12-3 or TRBV12-4 and TRBJ1-1; weak D call: TRBD1 (5 bases). This specimen consisted of CD8+ T cells from cultured PBMCs, obtained from culture after CMV antigen stimulation. The sequence came from a human donor in good health (CMV status not recorded). Some clones in this sample may be carry-over from other donors' samples. The CDR3 DNA is TGTGCCAGCAGTTTAGATCGGGGGGCTGAAGCTTTCTTT. Residues: CASSLDRGAEAFF.